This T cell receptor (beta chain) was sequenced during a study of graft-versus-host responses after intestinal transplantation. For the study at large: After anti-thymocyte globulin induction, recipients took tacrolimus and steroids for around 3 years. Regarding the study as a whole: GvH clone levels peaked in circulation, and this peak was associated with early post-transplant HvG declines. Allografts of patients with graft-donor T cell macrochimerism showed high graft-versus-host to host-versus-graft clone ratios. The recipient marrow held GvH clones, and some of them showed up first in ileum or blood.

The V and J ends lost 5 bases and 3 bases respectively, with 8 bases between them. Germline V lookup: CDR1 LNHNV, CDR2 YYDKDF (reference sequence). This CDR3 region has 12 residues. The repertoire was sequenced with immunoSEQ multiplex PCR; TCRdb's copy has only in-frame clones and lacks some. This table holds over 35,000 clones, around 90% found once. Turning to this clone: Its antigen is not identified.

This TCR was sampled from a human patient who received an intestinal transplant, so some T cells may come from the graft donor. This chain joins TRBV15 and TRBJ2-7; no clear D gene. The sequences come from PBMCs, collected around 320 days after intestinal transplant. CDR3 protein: CATSGSYYEQYF. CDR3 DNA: TGTGCCACCAGCGGCTCTTACTACGAGCAGTACTTC.